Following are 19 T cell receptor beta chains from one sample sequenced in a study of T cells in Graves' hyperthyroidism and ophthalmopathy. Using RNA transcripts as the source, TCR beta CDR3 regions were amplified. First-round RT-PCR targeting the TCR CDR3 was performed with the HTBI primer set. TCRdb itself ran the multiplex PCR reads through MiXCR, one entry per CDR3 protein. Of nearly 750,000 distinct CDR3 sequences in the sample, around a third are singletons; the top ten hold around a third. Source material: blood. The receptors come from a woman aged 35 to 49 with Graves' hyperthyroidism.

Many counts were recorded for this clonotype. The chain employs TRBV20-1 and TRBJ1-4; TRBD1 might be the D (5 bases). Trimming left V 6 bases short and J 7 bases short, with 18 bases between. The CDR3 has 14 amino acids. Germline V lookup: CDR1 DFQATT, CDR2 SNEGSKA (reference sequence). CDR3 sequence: CSAPWQGEGEKLFF. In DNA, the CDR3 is TGCAGTGCCCCCTGGCAGGGCGAGGGTGAAAAACTGTTTTTT.

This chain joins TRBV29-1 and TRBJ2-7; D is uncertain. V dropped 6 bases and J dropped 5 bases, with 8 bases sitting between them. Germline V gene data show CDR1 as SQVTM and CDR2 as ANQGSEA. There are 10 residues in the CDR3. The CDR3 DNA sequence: TGCAGCGTCATGATCCACGAGCAGTACTTC. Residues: CSVMIHEQYF.

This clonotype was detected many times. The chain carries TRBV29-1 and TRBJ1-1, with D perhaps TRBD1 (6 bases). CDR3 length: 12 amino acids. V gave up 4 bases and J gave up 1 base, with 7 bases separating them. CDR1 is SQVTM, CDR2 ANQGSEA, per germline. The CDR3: CSVGRGNTEAFF. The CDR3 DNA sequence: TGCAGCGTTGGCAGGGGGAACACTGAAGCTTTCTTT.

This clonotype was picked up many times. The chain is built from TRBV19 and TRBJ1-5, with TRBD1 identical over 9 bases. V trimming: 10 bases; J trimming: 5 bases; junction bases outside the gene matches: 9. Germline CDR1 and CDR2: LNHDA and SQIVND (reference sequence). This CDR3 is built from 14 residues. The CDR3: CATAPGTGYQPQHF. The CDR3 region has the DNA TGTGCCACCGCGCCCGGGACAGGGTATCAGCCCCAGCATTTT.

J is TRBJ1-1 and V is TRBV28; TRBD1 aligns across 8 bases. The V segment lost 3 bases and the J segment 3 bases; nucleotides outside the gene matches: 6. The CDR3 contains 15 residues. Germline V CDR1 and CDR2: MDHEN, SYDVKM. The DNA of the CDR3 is TGTGCCAGCAGTTTGAGGACAGGGTCGCACACTGAAGCTTTCTTT. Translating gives CASSLRTGSHTEAFF.

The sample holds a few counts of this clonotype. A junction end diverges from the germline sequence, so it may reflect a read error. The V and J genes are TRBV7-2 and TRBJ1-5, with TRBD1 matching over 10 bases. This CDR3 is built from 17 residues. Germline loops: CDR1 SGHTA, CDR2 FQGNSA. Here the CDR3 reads CASSQGGWGTGVQPQHF. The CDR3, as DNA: TGCGCCAGCAGCCAAGGAGGGTGGGGGACAGGGGTCCAGCCCCAGCATTTT.

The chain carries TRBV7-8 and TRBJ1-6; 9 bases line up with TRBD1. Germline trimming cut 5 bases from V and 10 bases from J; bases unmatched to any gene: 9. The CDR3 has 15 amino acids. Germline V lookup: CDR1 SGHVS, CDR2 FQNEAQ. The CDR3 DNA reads TGTGCCAGCAGCGCGCCGGGACAGGGTGTCTCACCCCTCCACTTT. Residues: CASSAPGQGVSPLHF.

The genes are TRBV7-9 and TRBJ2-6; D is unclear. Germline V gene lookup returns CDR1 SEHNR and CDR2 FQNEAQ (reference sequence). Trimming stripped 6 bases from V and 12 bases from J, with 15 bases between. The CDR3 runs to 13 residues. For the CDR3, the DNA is TGTGCCAGCAGTTTTAATGCACCGGGCGTCCTGACTTTC. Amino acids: CASSFNAPGVLTF.

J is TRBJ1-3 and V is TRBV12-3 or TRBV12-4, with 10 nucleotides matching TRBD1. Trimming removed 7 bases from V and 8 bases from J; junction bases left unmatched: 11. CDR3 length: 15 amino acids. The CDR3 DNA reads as TGTGCCAGCACCAGCAGGACAGGGGGTGGTTACACCATATATTTT. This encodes CASTSRTGGGYTIYF.

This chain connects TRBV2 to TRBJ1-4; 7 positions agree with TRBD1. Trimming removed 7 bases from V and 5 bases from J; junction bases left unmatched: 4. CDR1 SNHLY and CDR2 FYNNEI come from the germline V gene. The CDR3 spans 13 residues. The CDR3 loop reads CASKDRFNEKLFF. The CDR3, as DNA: TGTGCCAGCAAGGACAGGTTCAATGAAAAACTGTTTTTT.

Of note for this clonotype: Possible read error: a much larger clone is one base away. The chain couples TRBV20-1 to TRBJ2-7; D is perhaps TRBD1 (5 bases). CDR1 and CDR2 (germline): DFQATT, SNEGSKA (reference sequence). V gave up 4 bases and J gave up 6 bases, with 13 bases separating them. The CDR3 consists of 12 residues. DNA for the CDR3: TGCAGTGCTATGCCGACAGTCTTCGAGCAGTACTTC. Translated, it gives CSAMPTVFEQYF.

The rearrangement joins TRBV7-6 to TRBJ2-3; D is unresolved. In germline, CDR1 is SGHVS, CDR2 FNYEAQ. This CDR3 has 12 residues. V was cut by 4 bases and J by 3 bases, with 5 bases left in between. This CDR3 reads CASSSRTDTQYF. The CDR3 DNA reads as TGTGCCAGCAGCTCACGGACAGATACGCAGTATTTT.

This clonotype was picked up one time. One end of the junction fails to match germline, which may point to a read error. The CDR3 region has the DNA TGTGCTAGCAGCTTCCAGACAGGCAAAGAGACCCAGTACTTC. Its translation is CASSFQTGKETQYF. The V gene is TRBV7-9, the J gene TRBJ2-5, with a weak D call TRBD1 (6 bases). The germline V gene has CDR1 SEHNR and CDR2 FQNEAQ (reference sequence). CDR3 length equals 14 residues.

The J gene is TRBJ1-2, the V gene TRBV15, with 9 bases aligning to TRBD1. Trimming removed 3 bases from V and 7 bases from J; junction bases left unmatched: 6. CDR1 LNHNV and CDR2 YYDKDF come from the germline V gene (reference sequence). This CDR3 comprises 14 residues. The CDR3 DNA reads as TGTGCCACCAGCAGCCAGACAGGGGGAGTTGGCTACACCTTC. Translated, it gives CATSSQTGGVGYTF.

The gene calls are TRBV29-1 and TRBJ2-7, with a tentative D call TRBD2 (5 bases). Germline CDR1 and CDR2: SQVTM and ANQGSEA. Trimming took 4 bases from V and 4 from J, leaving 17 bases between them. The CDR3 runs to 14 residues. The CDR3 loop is CSVAIGLVDYEQYF. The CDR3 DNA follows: TGCAGCGTTGCGATTGGACTGGTCGATTACGAGCAGTACTTC.

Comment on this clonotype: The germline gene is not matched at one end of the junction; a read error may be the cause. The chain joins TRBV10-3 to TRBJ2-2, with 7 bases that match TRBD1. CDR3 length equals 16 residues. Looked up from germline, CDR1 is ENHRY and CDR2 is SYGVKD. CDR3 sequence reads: CASSELGQAETGELFF. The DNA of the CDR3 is TGTGCCAGCAGTGAATTAGGACAGGCCGAAACCGGGGAGCTGTTTTTT.

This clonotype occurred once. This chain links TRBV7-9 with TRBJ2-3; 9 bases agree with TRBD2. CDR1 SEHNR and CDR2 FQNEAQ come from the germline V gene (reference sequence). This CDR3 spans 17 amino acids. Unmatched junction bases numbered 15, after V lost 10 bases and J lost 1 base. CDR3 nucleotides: TGTGCCATCCAGCCAAGGTTAGCGGGAGATCGCACAGATACGCAGTATTTT. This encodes CAIQPRLAGDRTDTQYF.

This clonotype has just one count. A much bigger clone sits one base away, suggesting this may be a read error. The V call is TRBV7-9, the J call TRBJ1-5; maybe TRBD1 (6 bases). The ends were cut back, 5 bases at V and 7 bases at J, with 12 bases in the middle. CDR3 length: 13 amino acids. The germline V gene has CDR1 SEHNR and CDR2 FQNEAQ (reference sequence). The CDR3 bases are TGTGCCAGCAGCCGGGGGGCCCGACAGCCCCAGCATTTT. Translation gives CASSRGARQPQHF.

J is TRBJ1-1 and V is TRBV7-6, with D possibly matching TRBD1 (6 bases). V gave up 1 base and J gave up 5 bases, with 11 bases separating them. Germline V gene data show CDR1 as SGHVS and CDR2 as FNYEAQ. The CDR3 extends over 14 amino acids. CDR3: CASSLGPGVTEAFF. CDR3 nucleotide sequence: TGTGCCAGCAGCTTAGGGCCAGGGGTGACTGAAGCTTTCTTT.